A single sample is the source of the 18 T cell receptor beta chains below, sequenced in a study of T cell repertoires in cytomegalovirus infection. These receptors' targets are unknown. TCRdb independently ran MiXCR on the reads; one entry per CDR3 protein. The sample lists about 310,000 distinct CDR3 sequences; around 25% were seen once. This specimen consisted of cultured PBMCs, obtained from culture after CMV antigen stimulation. The receptors shown here come from a human donor in good health (CMV status not recorded). Some clones in this sample may be carry-over from other donors' samples.

In this sample, this clonotype turned up once. The chain has TRBV12-3 or TRBV12-4 and TRBJ2-7; D may correspond to TRBD1 or TRBD2 (5 bases each). The germline V and J ends were trimmed by 6 bases and 2 bases, with 14 bases remaining between them. This CDR3 is 14 amino acids long. CDR3 DNA: TGTGCCAGCAGCCTAGGGGACGGCGCCTACGAGCAGTACGTC. Protein: CASSLGDGAYEQYV.

There are a few counts of this clonotype. V gene TRBV6-1 combines with J gene TRBJ2-3; D remains ambiguous. V was shortened by 0 bases and J by 3 bases, with 10 bases between the two germline ends. Germline loops: CDR1 MNHNS, CDR2 SASEGT. CDR3 length: 15 amino acids. CDR3 sequence: CASSEALQTTDTQYF. CDR3 DNA sequence: TGTGCCAGCAGTGAAGCGCTACAGACTACAGATACGCAGTATTTT.

This clonotype was observed a single time. The chain carries TRBV19 and TRBJ2-7; the match to TRBD2 covers 9 bases. V trimming: 6 bases; J trimming: 3 bases; junction bases outside the gene matches: 12. The germline gives CDR1 LNHDA, CDR2 SQIVND (reference sequence). The CDR3 is 16 amino acids. The CDR3 DNA reads TGTGCCAGTAGATCTCGGGCGGGTAGCGGGAGCTACGAGCAGTACTTC. Amino acids: CASRSRAGSGSYEQYF.

There are a few counts of this clonotype. V and J are TRBV7-2 and TRBJ2-1, with 9 bases fitting TRBD2. The V gene end was trimmed by 4 bases and the J gene end by 2 bases; junction bases not matched to a gene: 3. This CDR3 contains 15 residues. Per the germline V gene, CDR1 is SGHTA and CDR2 is FQGNSA. CDR3 DNA sequence: TGTGCCAGCAGCTCCTCTAGCGGGGCCTACAATGAGCAGTTCTTC. Protein sequence: CASSSSSGAYNEQFF.

This clonotype was observed a handful of times. The rearrangement uses TRBV7-8 and TRBJ2-7; a weak D match, TRBD1 (5 bases). Per the germline V gene, CDR1 is SGHVS and CDR2 is FQNEAQ. This CDR3 spans 14 amino acids. Trimming removed 2 bases at V and 3 bases at J, with 11 bases between. This CDR3 is CASSLRGRYYEQYF. The CDR3 DNA sequence: TGTGCCAGCAGCTTAAGGGGCAGATACTACGAGCAGTACTTC.

This clonotype showed up just a few times. The chain employs TRBV2 and TRBJ2-2, with 12 bases fitting TRBD1. After removal of 4 bases from V and 3 bases from J, the junction contained 9 bases not matched to a gene. Germline CDR1 reads SNHLY; CDR2 reads FYNNEI. There are 18 residues in the CDR3. The CDR3 is CASSVGTGGFGDTGELFF. The CDR3 region has the DNA TGTGCCAGCAGTGTCGGGACAGGGGGCTTCGGGGACACCGGGGAGCTGTTTTTT.

This sequence joins TRBV7-9 and TRBJ2-1, with D possibly matching TRBD2 (6 bases). CDR3 length equals 12 residues. Trimming removed 2 bases at V and 8 bases at J, with 7 bases between. The germline CDR1 and CDR2 sequences are SEHNR and FQNEAQ (reference sequence). CDR3 coding DNA: TGTGCCAGCAGCTTATGGGGGGATGAGCAGTTCTTC. Its translation is CASSLWGDEQFF.

This clonotype was observed once. The chain links TRBV18 to TRBJ1-5; D may be TRBD1 (5 bases). V was shortened by 4 bases and J by 9 bases, with 10 bases between the two germline ends. From germline, CDR1 is KGHSH and CDR2 LQKENI. CDR3 size: 12 residues. CDR3 nucleotide sequence: TGTGCCAGCTCACGTGACGGGGGGCCCCAGCATTTT. Translating gives CASSRDGGPQHF.

This sequence joins TRBV15 and TRBJ1-2, with no clear D. The CDR3 has 13 residues. Looked up from germline, CDR1 is LNHNV and CDR2 is YYDKDF (reference sequence). V was cut by 0 bases and J by 3 bases, with 5 bases left in between. The CDR3: CATSRDGDYGYTF. The CDR3 bases are TGTGCCACCAGCAGAGACGGGGACTATGGCTACACCTTC.

This clonotype came up many times. The J gene is TRBJ1-2, the V gene TRBV7-2; the match to TRBD1 covers 9 bases. Per the germline V gene, CDR1 is SGHTA and CDR2 is FQGNSA. This CDR3 contains 13 residues. Losses at the gene ends were 4 bases for V and 8 bases for J; bases not matched to a gene: 5. In nucleotides, the CDR3 is TGTGCCAGCAGCTCCTGGACAGGGGTCGGCTACACCTTC. It translates to CASSSWTGVGYTF.

The chain is built from TRBV6-1 and TRBJ2-2, with TRBD2 matching 11 bases. Per germline, CDR1 MNHNS and CDR2 SASEGT. This CDR3 region has 15 residues. Trimming took 11 bases from V and 3 from J; bases not matched to a gene: 8. CDR3 DNA: TGTGCCGGCCGGACTAGCGGGCTCCACACCGGGGAGCTGTTTTTT. Its protein product is CAGRTSGLHTGELFF.

The rearrangement uses TRBV4-1 and TRBJ2-1, with 9 positions matching TRBD2. CDR3 size: 16 residues. The V gene end was trimmed by 1 base and the J gene end by 12 bases; junction bases not matched to a gene: 13. The V gene's germline CDR1 is MGHRA and CDR2 YSYEKL. The CDR3 DNA reads as TGCGCCAGCAGCCAAGTGAATCGACGCGGGAGGGCTGGGCAGTTCTTC. Protein sequence: CASSQVNRRGRAGQFF.

V usage is TRBV24-1 and J usage is TRBJ2-5; 7 nucleotides line up with TRBD2. The germline gives CDR1 KGHDR, CDR2 SFDVKD. V trimming: 7 bases; J trimming: 4 bases; junction bases outside the gene matches: 14. The CDR3 has 16 amino acids. CDR3 sequence: CATSHSERSGVETQYF. In DNA, the CDR3 is TGTGCCACCAGCCATTCGGAGCGGAGCGGGGTAGAGACCCAGTACTTC.

This clonotype came up many times. The V gene is TRBV7-3, the J gene TRBJ2-3, with 13 bases lining up with TRBD2. CDR1 is SGHTA and CDR2 is FQGTGA in the germline V gene. J gave up 2 bases and V 5 bases, and 4 bases lay outside the gene matches. This CDR3 region has 16 residues. The chain's CDR3 is CASSETSGRFTDTQYF. The CDR3 DNA sequence: TGTGCCAGCAGCGAGACTAGCGGGAGGTTCACAGATACGCAGTATTTT.

V gene TRBV5-4 combines with J gene TRBJ2-2; 7 positions agree with TRBD1. Germline lookup yields CDR1 SGHNT and CDR2 YYREEE (reference sequence). The J segment lost 7 bases and the V segment lost 3 bases, leaving 9 bases of the junction unmatched. The CDR3 has 15 amino acids. The CDR3 region is CASSSPGQKNGELFF. In DNA form, the CDR3 reads TGTGCCAGCAGCTCGCCGGGACAGAAGAACGGGGAGCTGTTTTTT.

The chain combines TRBV7-2 with TRBJ1-6; TRBD1 matches at 9 bases. V shed 6 bases, J shed 9 bases, and the junction held 9 bases outside the gene matches. The CDR3 has 15 amino acids. CDR1 SGHTA and CDR2 FQGNSA come from the germline V gene. CDR3 sequence reads: CASRTTGGFSSPLHF. CDR3 sequence (DNA): TGTGCCAGCAGAACGACAGGGGGGTTTAGTTCACCCCTCCACTTT.

The chain uses TRBV27 and TRBJ2-1; D might be TRBD2 (5 bases). V lost 5 bases, J lost 10 bases, and 12 bases lay in between. In germline, CDR1 is MNHEY, CDR2 SMNVEV (reference sequence). This CDR3 spans 12 amino acids. The CDR3 here is CASSNRGIEQFF. The CDR3 coding sequence is TGTGCCAGCAGTAACCGGGGAATAGAGCAGTTCTTC.

This clonotype was seen a few times. DNA for the CDR3: TGTGCCAGCAGCTACCCGGGACTAGCGACTCCTTACAATGAGCAGTTCTTC. It is translated as CASSYPGLATPYNEQFF. This rearrangement joins TRBV7-2 to TRBJ2-1, with 10 bases matching TRBD2. CDR3 size: 17 residues. CDR1 and CDR2 from the germline V gene are SGHTA and FQGNSA. Unmatched junction bases numbered 10, after V lost 4 bases and J lost 4 bases.